This T cell receptor (beta chain) was captured by sequencing in a study of CD8 T cells in ankylosing spondylitis. MiXCR was run by TCRdb on the 5' RACE reads, yielding one entry per CDR3 protein. Of some 200,000 distinct CDR3 sequences in the sample, roughly 13% were seen once. This CDR3 contains 15 residues. Germline CDR1 MNHEY, CDR2 SMNVEV (reference sequence). Between the trimmed V and J ends, which lost 5 bases and 1 base, there was a span of 13 bases. This clonotype has more than one count but fewer than ten. This chain joins TRBV27 and TRBJ2-3; D unresolved. The sample consisted of blood, either unsorted or a sorted T cell fraction (not recorded which). The receptor comes from a male donor with ankylosing spondylitis or in good health (not recorded which). Written as DNA, the CDR3 is TGTGCCAGCAGTCTTCTCGGCCGTCGCACAGATACGCAGTATTTT. It specifies CASSLLGRRTDTQYF.